Each of the 10 T cell receptor beta chains below was sequenced from the same sample in a study of shared clonotypes between healthy human individuals. Assay: immunoSEQ multiplex PCR; the TCRdb copy retains only in-frame clones and omits some. The sample yields over 750,000 clones, roughly 96% seen once. Naive CD8 cells comprised CD45RO-negative, CCR7-positively selected cells, excluding terminally differentiated effector memory CD45RA+ cells. Sequenced input: naive CD8+ T cells sorted from blood. Source of these receptors: a man aged 25 to 40 in good health.

This clone has a handful of counts. Other DNA sequences in the same sample also yield this CDR3. The genes are TRBV5-1 and TRBJ2-7; no clear D. The germline V and J ends were trimmed by 0 bases and 4 bases, with 5 bases remaining between them. Germline V gives CDR1 SGHRS, CDR2 YFSETQ. CDR3 length equals 12 residues. The CDR3 is CASSLVGYEQYF. The CDR3 DNA reads as TGCGCCAGCAGCTTGGTTGGATACGAGCAGTACTTC.

The chain is built from TRBV10-2 and TRBJ2-7; TRBD1 matches 9 bases. The CDR3 covers 13 residues. The V gene's germline CDR1 is WSHSY and CDR2 SAAADI. V lost 10 bases to trimming and J lost 0 bases; unmatched junction nucleotides: 4. The CDR3 reads CATRTGVSYEQYF. The CDR3 DNA reads as TGCGCCACCCGGACAGGGGTCTCCTACGAGCAGTACTTC.

The V and J genes are TRBV6-5 and TRBJ2-1, with D perhaps TRBD2 (5 bases). The germline V gene has CDR1 MNHEY and CDR2 SVGAGI. The V and J ends lost 0 bases and 10 bases respectively, with 13 bases between them. This CDR3 contains 14 residues. CDR3 in amino acids: CASSYSHSEMEQFF. The CDR3 DNA reads TGTGCCAGCAGTTACTCGCATAGCGAGATGGAGCAGTTCTTC.

About this clone itself: The same CDR3 also results from other DNA sequences found in this sample. The chain couples TRBV4-1 to TRBJ2-7, with D hard to call. The V end lost 4 bases, the J end lost 4 bases, and 8 bases lay between the germline ends. The CDR3 spans 12 residues. Germline assignment: CDR1 MGHRA and CDR2 YSYEKL. Here the CDR3 reads CASSPDGYEQYF. The CDR3, as DNA: TGCGCCAGCAGCCCGGACGGATACGAGCAGTACTTC.

V and J are TRBV5-1 and TRBJ1-1, with D tentatively TRBD1 (5 bases). The germline CDR1 and CDR2 sequences are SGHRS and YFSETQ. V dropped 3 bases and J dropped 8 bases, with 8 bases sitting between them. The CDR3 runs 11 residues. The CDR3 coding sequence is TGCGCCAGCAGCTCAGGACAAGAAGCTTTCTTT. It yields the protein CASSSGQEAFF. The full variable domain, in which reference TRBV5-1 and TRBJ1-1 provide the parts outside the CDR3, is KAGVTQTPRYLIKTRGQQVTLSCSPISGHRSVSWYQQTPGQGLQFLFEYFSETQRNKGNFPGRFSGRQFSNSRSEMNVSTLELGDSALYLCASSSGQEAFFGQGTRLTVV.

The chain joins TRBV9 to TRBJ2-3, with 8 bases that match TRBD1. The CDR3 runs 15 residues. J lost 0 bases, V lost 6 bases, and 6 bases had no gene match. CDR1 SGDLS and CDR2 YYNGEE come from the germline V gene. CDR3 in DNA: TGTGCCAGCAATGGGGACAGGATCAGCACAGATACGCAGTATTTT. It encodes CASNGDRISTDTQYF.

The table lists this clone with a count of one. The V gene is TRBV7-6, the J gene TRBJ1-4; D remains unclear. Trimming removed 1 base at V and 3 bases at J, with 15 bases between. CDR1 and CDR2 (germline): SGHVS, FNYEAQ. This CDR3 region has 17 residues. For the CDR3, the DNA is TGTGCCAGCAGCTTAGTCGTGGAGGAGCAGGCTAATGAAAAACTGTTTTTT. Translation gives CASSLVVEEQANEKLFF.

To note about this clone: The identical CDR3 is also encoded by other nucleotide sequences in the sample. The chain carries TRBV27 and TRBJ1-5; D call uncertain. Trimming shortened V by 3 bases and J by 1 base, and 7 bases separated the two germline ends. CDR1 is MNHEY and CDR2 is SMNVEV in the germline V gene (reference sequence). The CDR3 is 14 residues long. CDR3 DNA sequence: TGTGCCAGCAGTTTGCTAGGGAGCAATCAGCCCCAGCATTTT. It codes for CASSLLGSNQPQHF.

The chain employs TRBV4-1 and TRBJ1-2; the D gene is possibly TRBD1 (6 bases). The CDR3 extends over 17 amino acids. Germline CDR1 is MGHRA and CDR2 is YSYEKL. Trimming left V 1 base short and J 0 bases short, with 15 bases between. In nucleotides, the CDR3 is TGCGCCAGCAGCCAAGGGGCTGGGGGCAGAGCTAACTATGGCTACACCTTC. This codes for CASSQGAGGRANYGYTF.

The sample holds one count of this clone. The chain is built from TRBV29-1 and TRBJ1-2; a weak D match, TRBD1 (6 bases). The CDR3 contains 17 residues. Germline CDR1 is SQVTM and CDR2 is ANQGSEA. V lost 5 bases, J lost 6 bases, and 28 bases lay in between. The CDR3 spells CSVLSVTGFEGGDGYTF. The DNA of the CDR3 is TGCAGCGTTCTGTCCGTCACAGGGTTCGAAGGTGGGGATGGCTACACCTTC.